The source of this T cell receptor beta chain is a study of CXCR3-negative and CXCR3-positive naive CD8 T cells (dated by TCRdb to the late 2010s). Study-level background: In total, about 135 million TRB reads were obtained, or roughly 1.5 +/- 0.3 million reads per library. Diversity and physicochemical repertoire analyses covered roughly ten donors pooled from two independent experiments. The TRBV-TRBJ cluster analysis covered naive subsets from five or six donors and memory cells from 3 donors.

The germline V gene provides CDR1 LGHNA and CDR2 YNFKEQ. Including cysteine and phenylalanine, the CDR3 has 15 amino acids. No DNA appears here. TCRdb records NextSeq 550 as the sequencer. The Human TCR Profiling Kit (MiLaboratory) was used to prepare UMI-labeled 5' RACE TRB cDNA libraries. The full amount of extracted RNA was used for cDNA synthesis, and the full amount of resulting cDNA was used for PCR amplification. Libraries were prepared in parallel with an identical number of PCR cycles. On the authors' methods: With a requirement of at least two reads per UMI, MIGEC and MiXCR extracted about 52,000 +/- 9,100 unique UMI-labeled TRB cDNA molecules per library. Each library averaged 40,000 +/- 10,000 functional in-frame TRB CDR3 nucleotide clonotypes without stop codons. After downsampling to 5000 UMI-labeled TRB molecules per sample, diversity metrics such as normalized Shannon-Wiener and Chao1 were calculated in VDJtools. VDJtools was used to calculate clonotype-size-weighted physicochemical properties of the central five CDR3 residues, namely interaction energy, strength, volume and Kidera factor 4. TCRdb reprocessed the reads, so every CDR3 protein sequence counts as one entry and DNA is not shown. It is TCRdb's table, rather than the study itself, that gives the V and J calls and clone size. This sample's table carries approximately 140,000 distinct CDR3 sequences. The ten largest make up about 0.27% of the sample.

Details on this clonotype: The clone's antigen remains unknown.

Overall study outcomes, separate from this receptor: Comparably high repertoire diversity was found in both naive subsets, whereas much lower repertoire diversity was found in memory CD8+ T cells. Because CXCR3 expression was partially decreased after cryopreservation, freshly isolated PBMCs were used for most assays. Similar TRBV-TRBJ usage was shown by naive CXCR3-negative and CXCR3-positive cells from the same donor, whereas distinct patterns were shown by memory cells. Compared with CXCR3-negative naive cells, CXCR3-positive naive cells had TRB CDR3s with higher hydrophobicity (lower Kidera factor 4), lower energy, and higher strength and volume indices. Because surface CD5, which is linked to self-reactivity in mice, was comparable between the naive subsets, TCR interaction strength was also inferred from TRB CDR3 physicochemical properties.

Each CD8+ T cell subset was flow-sorted in triplicate, with roughly 310,000 cells per subset placed directly into RLT lysis buffer. Naive CD8+ T cells were defined stringently as CD45RO-CCR7+CD27+CD95- to exclude memory contaminants. Peripheral blood mononuclear cells were isolated from buffy coats using standard density gradient centrifugation. Naive CXCR3-negative and CXCR3-positive CD8+ T cells were flow-sorted using a FACSAria III. Total RNA was extracted from sorted cells using an RNeasy Mini Kit. The source of this sequence is a human donor in good health. Some clones in this sample may be carry-over from other donors' samples. The V gene is TRBV4-2 and the J gene is TRBJ1-5; no DNA is available, so the TRBD1 call from TCRdb remains unchecked. The specimen sequenced was naive CXCR3+ CD8+ T cells from blood. This sample's cell subset or site label indicates: CD45RO-CCR7+CD27+CD95- naive CD8+ T cells expressing CXCR3 (TNR3+). This receptor carries the CDR3 CASSTPDRVDQPQHF.